Here is one T cell receptor (beta chain) with its context. Its antigen is as yet unknown. This specimen belongs to a study of T cell responses to AZD1222 COVID-19 vaccine. Study-level points and caveats: Spike-wide coverage was observed for vaccine-associated CD4 TCRs, with dominant responses at 160-218 and 743-854. At baseline, just 5 or 6 AZD1222 recipients tested seropositive.

Germline assignment: CDR1 MDHEN and CDR2 SYDVKM. CDR3 length: 15 amino acids. V gave up 7 bases and J gave up 6 bases, with 19 bases separating them. The table came from immunoSEQ multiplex PCR; TCRdb's copy has only in-frame clones and leaves some out. The data hold around 87,000 clones, with roughly 90% observed a single time. The TCR comes from an adult in good health. The rearrangement links TRBV28 to TRBJ2-4, with a tentative D call TRBD2 (5 bases). The source material was peripheral blood, sampled on day 0 of AZD1222 vaccination. The CDR3 region is CASTTDQVRGNIQYF. The CDR3 bases are TGTGCCAGCACCACGGACCAGGTTCGGGGAAACATTCAGTACTTC.